The rows below give T cell receptor beta chains drawn from one sample of a study of T and B cells in COVID-19 patients. MiXCR, applied by TCRdb to the multiplex PCR reads, yields one record per CDR3 protein. This table has about 860 distinct CDR3 sequences, 20% to 25% appearing once. Sequenced: blood. These receptors were collected from a human donor with active COVID-19. The CDR3 runs from the conserved cysteine through the conserved F or W. The D gene is left open where the match is weak. Clone size is stated in some rows and not others, as once, few, many or a class when expanded.

-,TRBD2,TRBV6-2/TRBV6-3,TRBJ2-1,TGTGCCAGCACATTGCTAGCGGGAGATTTCGGTGAGCAGTTCTTT,CASTLLAGDFGEQFF
medium-sized,TRBD2,TRBV12-3/TRBV12-4,TRBJ2-2,TGTGCCAGCAGTTTAAGGGGCGGGAGCACCGGGGAGCTGTTTTTT,CASSLRGGSTGELFF
-,-,TRBV20-1,TRBJ2-4,TGCAGTGCCCCAGGGGACCTAGCCAAAAACATTCAGTACTTC,CSAPGDLAKNIQYF
medium-sized,-,TRBV5-5,TRBJ1-5,TGTGCCAGCAGCTTGGGGAACAGGGATGCTCAGCCCCAGCATTTT,CASSLGNRDAQPQHF
medium-sized,-,TRBV5-4,TRBJ2-5,TGTGCCGGAGGCTGGGGGATGGAGGAGACCCAGTACTTC,CAGGWGMEETQYF
large,-,TRBV7-9,TRBJ2-7,TGTGCCAGCAGCTTATCGACAGCGCGCTACGAGCAGTACTTC,CASSLSTARYEQYF
large,-,TRBV27,TRBJ2-3,TGTGCCAGCAGTTTAGGACGGGCGAGGGGAGATACGCAGTATTTT,CASSLGRARGDTQYF
-,TRBD1,TRBV24-1,TRBJ2-1,TGTGCCACCAGTGGAGGCCGGGACAGTCCCTACAATGAGCAGTTCTTC,CATSGGRDSPYNEQFF
large,-,TRBV6-5,TRBJ2-1,TGTGCCAGCAACCCTCTAGGGGGGGCTACAAATGAGCAGTTCTTC,CASNPLGGATNEQFF
medium-sized,-,TRBV5-6,TRBJ1-5,TGTGCCAGCAGCTTCGGCAGCAATCAGCCCCAGCATTTT,CASSFGSNQPQHF
medium-sized,TRBD2,TRBV5-4,TRBJ2-1,TGTGCCAGCAGCTTGGTGCTAGCGGGAGCTAATGAGCAGTTCTTC,CASSLVLAGANEQFF
medium-sized,-,TRBV30,TRBJ1-4,TGTGCCTGGAGTAATACGCCTCATGCAACTAATGAAAAACTGTTTTTT,CAWSNTPHATNEKLFF
few,TRBD2,TRBV27,TRBJ2-3,TGTGCCAGCCGTGGGACTAGCGGAGATACGCAGTATTTT,CASRGTSGDTQYF
medium-sized,-,TRBV30,TRBJ1-5,TGTGCCTGGAGTGTATTGAGGGCAGGGAGCGATCAGCCCCAGCATTTT,CAWSVLRAGSDQPQHF
large,-,TRBV19,TRBJ1-2,TGTGCCAGTACCGGGGACGGTCGATATGGCTACACCTTC,CASTGDGRYGYTF
medium-sized,-,TRBV5-6,TRBJ2-3,TGTGCCAGCAGCTTGGAACCCCTACCTAGGCCCACAGATACGCAGTATTTT,CASSLEPLPRPTDTQYF
-,TRBD1,TRBV9,TRBJ1-2,TGTGCCAGCAGCGGAGGATGGGGACAGGTTTTCTATGGCTACACCTTC,CASSGGWGQVFYGYTF
many,-,TRBV14,TRBJ2-7,TGTGCCAGCAGCCCCGGGACCACCTACGAGCAGTACTTC,CASSPGTTYEQYF
few,TRBD1,TRBV20-1,TRBJ1-3,TGCAGTGCGATGACAGGGGCTGGAAACACCATATATTTT,CSAMTGAGNTIYF
medium-sized,-,TRBV15,TRBJ2-1,TGTGCCACCAGCAGAGACAGGGACTCCTACAATGAGCAGTTCTTC,CATSRDRDSYNEQFF
-,-,TRBV28,TRBJ2-2,TGTGCCAGCAGTCGACAGAACACCGGGGAGCTGTTTTTT,CASSRQNTGELFF
once,TRBD1,TRBV19,TRBJ2-3,TGTGCCAGTATAGGTTTGGGACAGACTAATGATACCCAGTATTTT,CASIGLGQTNDTQYF
few,-,TRBV21-1,TRBJ2-1,TGTGCCAGCCCCTTGGGACTTCACTACAATGAGCAGTTCTTC,CASPLGLHYNEQFF
medium-sized,-,TRBV30,TRBJ2-5,TGTGCCTGGAGTACAATTCGGGACTCGACGGAGACCCAGTACTTC,CAWSTIRDSTETQYF
once,-,TRBV28,TRBJ2-3,TGTGCCAGCAGTTTACTTTCGGTAGCGGATACGCAGTATTTT,CASSLLSVADTQYF
medium-sized,-,TRBV5-6,TRBJ2-7,TGTGCCAGCAGCCGCGGGGCCTCCTACGAGCAGTACTTC,CASSRGASYEQYF
-,-,TRBV30,TRBJ1-1,TGTGCCTGGAGTGTGTGGGGGGGGGGGCGACGTGAAGCTTTCTTT,CAWSVWGGGRREAFF
-,-,TRBV7-9,TRBJ1-2,TGTGCCAGCAGCTCGACAGCGACTAACTATGGCTACACCTTC,CASSSTATNYGYTF
-,-,TRBV6-5,TRBJ2-2,TGTGCCAGCGCAGCTGGGCACAACGGGGAGCTGTTTTTT,CASAAGHNGELFF
medium-sized,-,TRBV19,TRBJ1-1,TGTGCCAGTAAAGGGTCAACTGAAGCTTTCTTT,CASKGSTEAFF
-,-,TRBV20-1,TRBJ2-3,TGCAGTGCTAGAGATTTGGGCGGAGAAAGCACAGATACGCAGTATTTT,CSARDLGGESTDTQYF
large,TRBD1,TRBV27,TRBJ2-3,TGTGCCAGCAGTCCCATACGACAGGGGGCGAAGGATACGCAGTATTTT,CASSPIRQGAKDTQYF
medium-sized,-,TRBV9,TRBJ2-6,TGTGCCAGCAGCGTAGACAGCACTGGGGCCAACGTCCTGACTTTC,CASSVDSTGANVLTF
medium-sized,TRBD1,TRBV19,TRBJ1-1,TGTGCCAGTAGTAAGCAGGGGGGGAACACTGAAGCTTTCTTT,CASSKQGGNTEAFF
medium-sized,TRBD1,TRBV27,TRBJ1-2,TGTGCCAGCAGTTTAGGGACAGGGCCTAACTATGGCTACACCTTC,CASSLGTGPNYGYTF
medium-sized,-,TRBV5-4,TRBJ1-1,TGTGCCAGCAGCTTGGCTTTGAACACTGAAGCTTTCTTT,CASSLALNTEAFF
large,TRBD1,TRBV29-1,TRBJ1-4,TGCAGCGTGGCCGACAGGGTAGTCGAAAAACTGTTTTTT,CSVADRVVEKLFF
-,-,TRBV28,TRBJ1-1,TGTGCCAGCAGTTTATGGGTAGGGGCCACTGAAGCTTTCTTT,CASSLWVGATEAFF
-,-,TRBV20-1,TRBJ1-3,TGCAGTGCGGACGGGACCCTTCGAAACACCATATATTTT,CSADGTLRNTIYF
-,-,TRBV7-9,TRBJ2-5,TGTGCCAGCAGCTTAGGTACGGGACTTGAAGAGACCCAGTACTTC,CASSLGTGLEETQYF
-,-,TRBV2,TRBJ2-7,TGTGCCAGCAGTGAAGGTAACTACGAGCAGTACTTC,CASSEGNYEQYF
many,-,TRBV12-3/TRBV12-4,TRBJ2-7,TGTGCCAGCATCTACGAGCAGTACTTC,CASIYEQYF
-,-,TRBV12-3/TRBV12-4,TRBJ2-6,TGTGCCAGCAGTTTCGCCCTCTCTGGGGCCAACGTCCTGACTTTC,CASSFALSGANVLTF
-,TRBD2,TRBV20-1,TRBJ2-1,TGCAGTGCTAGAGATAGAAGGGCGGGGGGCTCCTACAATGAGCAGTTCTTC,CSARDRRAGGSYNEQFF
-,-,TRBV19,TRBJ2-2,TGTGCCAGTCAGGGGCTAGCGGACAACGGGGAGCTGTTTTTT,CASQGLADNGELFF
many,-,TRBV6-2/TRBV6-3,TRBJ1-2,TGTGCCAGCAGTTCTCATCTCGGGACGTCGGACAACTATGGCTACACCTTC,CASSSHLGTSDNYGYTF
medium-sized,-,TRBV6-2/TRBV6-3,TRBJ1-4,TGTGCCAGCAGTTCCGGACGGCCTCGGGGAGAAAAACTGTTTTTT,CASSSGRPRGEKLFF
-,TRBD2,TRBV27,TRBJ2-2,TGTGCCAGCAGTTCCGGGACTAGCGGGACGAACACCGGGGAGCTGTTTTTT,CASSSGTSGTNTGELFF
-,-,TRBV10-3,TRBJ1-5,TGTGCCATCAGTGGACCGCCTAGCAGTCAGTATAGCAATCAGCCCCAGCATTTT,CAISGPPSSQYSNQPQHF
medium-sized,-,TRBV13,TRBJ2-2,TGTGCCAGCAGCTTAGGACAGTCCGGGGAGCTGTTTTTT,CASSLGQSGELFF
many,-,TRBV28,TRBJ2-2,TGTGCCAGCAGCAAGGGCCATTCGAGGGAGCTGTTTTTT,CASSKGHSRELFF
medium-sized,-,TRBV15,TRBJ1-1,TGTGCCACCAGCAGAGATGGGGCCGCTGAAGCTTTCTTT,CATSRDGAAEAFF
medium-sized,-,TRBV20-1,TRBJ2-1,TGCAGTGCTAGAGAGGAGGGGGGCTCCTACAATGAGCAGTTCTTC,CSAREEGGSYNEQFF
medium-sized,TRBD1,TRBV10-3,TRBJ2-5,TGTGCCATCAGGCCGGGACAGGGGAGGGAGACCCAGTACTTC,CAIRPGQGRETQYF